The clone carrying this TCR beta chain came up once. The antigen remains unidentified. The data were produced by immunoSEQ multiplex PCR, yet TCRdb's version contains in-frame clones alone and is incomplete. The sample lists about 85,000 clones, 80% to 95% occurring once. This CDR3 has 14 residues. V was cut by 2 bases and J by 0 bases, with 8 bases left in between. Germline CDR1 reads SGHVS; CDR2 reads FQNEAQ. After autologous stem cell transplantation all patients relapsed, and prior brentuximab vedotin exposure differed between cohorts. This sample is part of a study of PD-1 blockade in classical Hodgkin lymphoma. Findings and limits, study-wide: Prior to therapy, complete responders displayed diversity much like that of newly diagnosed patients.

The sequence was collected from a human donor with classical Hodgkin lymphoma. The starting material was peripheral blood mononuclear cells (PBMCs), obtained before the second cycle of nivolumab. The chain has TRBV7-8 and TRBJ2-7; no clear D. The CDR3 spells CASSLKVGSYEQYF. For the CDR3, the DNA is TGTGCCAGCAGCTTAAAAGTGGGCTCCTACGAGCAGTACTTC.